This TCR beta chain comes out of a study of shared clonotypes between healthy human individuals. Only in-frame clones appear in the TCRdb table, and some are missing; sequencing was by immunoSEQ multiplex PCR. The sample records 2 million to 2.5 million clones, 90% to 95% being singletons. CDR3 size: 16 residues. The germline CDR1 and CDR2 sequences are MNHNY and SVGAGI (reference sequence). Trimming pared 0 bases from V and 3 bases from J, leaving 12 bases between. V is TRBV6-6 and J is TRBJ1-3; tentative D call: TRBD1 (5 bases). What was sequenced was naive CD4+ T cells from PBMCs. Subset specified: CD45RA+ positively selected. This receptor was obtained from a man aged 18 to 29 in good health. Some clones in this sample may be carry-over from other donors' samples. The CDR3 loop is CASSYSGGWVGNTIYF. CDR3 in DNA: TGTGCCAGCAGTTACTCTGGGGGTTGGGTTGGAAACACCATATATTTT.